This record looks at one T cell receptor beta chain sequence and its context. Its target is not known. At a deep level, the assay was run. The protocol was immunoSEQ multiplex PCR, while the TCRdb copy is restricted to in-frame clones and leaves out a portion. The table has roughly 680,000 clones, roughly 72% seen once; the top ten hold under 2%. The sample belongs to a study of shared clonotypes between healthy human individuals. Study findings and constraints: In several donors, approximately 5% of naive CD4 clonotypes appeared in common. Generation probability values for non-shared clonotypes were lower than those for clonotypes shared by all four donors.

Trimming stripped 0 bases from V and 0 bases from J, with 6 bases between. In germline, CDR1 is LGHNA, CDR2 YNFKEQ. The CDR3 spans 15 residues. The study drew its donors from healthy HIV-negative adults without recent acute infections or vaccinations. This rearrangement joins TRBV4-2 to TRBJ2-1; a weak D match, TRBD2 (6 bases). The sample consisted of memory CD4+ T cells sorted from blood. Subset defined: CD45RA-negative fraction. The origin of this receptor is a woman in her twenties or thirties in good health. CDR3 sequence (DNA): TGTGCCAGCAGCCAAGACGGGGGCTCCTACAATGAGCAGTTCTTC. This sequence encodes CASSQDGGSYNEQFF.